This passage covers 27 T cell receptor beta chains from one sample sequenced in a study of cytomegalovirus exposure and HLA in healthy donors. 13 Jbeta primers and 60 Vbeta primers were used for the PCR. Assay used: immunoSEQ multiplex PCR; TCRdb lists only in-frame clones, some missing. The data contain about 120,000 clones, about 81% of them singletons. The sequenced material came from PBMCs. The origin of the receptors is a man aged 35-49 years in good health and CMV-seronegative.

The CDR3 loop is CASSSWTPSLTGELFF. In nucleotides, the CDR3 is TGTGCCAGCAGCTCATGGACACCCTCGCTCACCGGGGAGCTGTTTTTT. The chain joins TRBV7-9 to TRBJ2-2, with D maybe TRBD1 (5 bases). Germline V gene lookup returns CDR1 SEHNR and CDR2 FQNEAQ (reference sequence). This CDR3 is built from 16 residues. The V end was cut by 4 bases, the J end by 4 bases, with 16 bases between.

In this sample, this clone turned up once. The gene calls are TRBV2 and TRBJ2-7; perhaps TRBD2 as D (6 bases). The germline CDR1 and CDR2 sequences are SNHLY and FYNNEI. The CDR3 sequence is 12 residues long. Trimming shortened V by 7 bases and J by 5 bases, and 12 bases separated the two germline ends. CDR3 coding DNA: TGTGCCAGCAAACGGGAGCGGCACGAGCAGTACTTC. It is translated as CASKRERHEQYF.

The chain has TRBV11-2 and TRBJ1-3; D is perhaps TRBD1 (6 bases). Trimming left V 8 bases short and J 4 bases short, with 18 bases between. The V gene's germline CDR1 is SGHAT and CDR2 FQNNGV. The length of the CDR3 is 15 residues. The CDR3 region is CASGITGYSGNTIYF. The DNA for the CDR3 is TGTGCCAGCGGAATCACAGGGTATTCCGGAAACACCATATATTTT.

CDR3 coding DNA: TGCAGCGTTGGCAGGGGAGGGGATCAGCCCCAGCATTTT. Translating gives CSVGRGGDQPQHF. This chain uses TRBV29-1 with TRBJ1-5, with a possible D match to TRBD1 (6 bases). The CDR3 has 13 amino acids. V lost 4 bases to trimming and J lost 5 bases, with 12 bases between them. CDR1 and CDR2 from the germline V gene are SQVTM and ANQGSEA.

V and J are TRBV7-6 and TRBJ2-7; tentatively, D is TRBD1 (6 bases). CDR3 length: 14 residues. V was pared by 8 bases and J by 4 bases, with 18 bases between. Germline values: CDR1 SGHVS, CDR2 FNYEAQ. CDR3 amino acids: CASAQGHRPYEQYF. For the CDR3, the DNA is TGTGCCAGCGCTCAGGGGCACAGGCCTTACGAGCAGTACTTC. The whole variable domain, filled in from reference TRBV7-6 and TRBJ2-7, reads GAGVSQSPRYKVTKRGQDVALRCDPISGHVSLYWYRQALGQGPEFLTYFNYEAQQDKSGLPNDRFSAERPEGSISTLTIQRTEQRDSAMYRCASAQGHRPYEQYFGPGTRLTVT.

This clone has more than one count but fewer than ten. As DNA, the CDR3 is TGTGCCAGCACCGAACTGACAGGGTTGAACCATCAGCCCCAGCATTTT. Encoded protein: CASTELTGLNHQPQHF. The chain combines TRBV7-8 with TRBJ1-5, with 7 bases matching TRBD1. The CDR3 extends over 16 amino acids. Losses at the gene ends were 7 bases for V and 5 bases for J; bases not matched to a gene: 14. Germline CDR1 reads SGHVS; CDR2 reads FQNEAQ.

In regard to this clone: At the DNA level, this CDR3 is encoded by other sequences in the same sample as well. The J gene is TRBJ1-1, the V gene TRBV5-4; D is perhaps TRBD1 (5 bases). Trimming cost V 1 base and J 6 bases, with 7 bases left between them. This CDR3 region has 12 residues. The V gene's germline CDR1 is SGHNT and CDR2 YYREEE (reference sequence). CDR3 protein: CASSLTGAEAFF. In DNA, the CDR3 is TGTGCCAGCAGCTTGACAGGCGCTGAAGCTTTCTTT.

A note on this clone: Other DNA sequences from this sample encode an identical CDR3 as well. The V call is TRBV5-4, the J call TRBJ2-3; 11 bases are a match to TRBD2. The CDR3 consists of 17 residues. The J segment lost 4 bases and the V segment lost 3 bases, leaving 10 bases of the junction unmatched. Germline lookup yields CDR1 SGHNT and CDR2 YYREEE (reference sequence). The CDR3 coding sequence is TGTGCCAGCAGCTCACCCCGACCGGGACTAGCGGCAGATACGCAGTATTTT. It translates to CASSSPRPGLAADTQYF.

As for this clone: Other DNA sequences from this sample encode an identical CDR3 as well. The chain joins TRBV6-1 to TRBJ1-6; 7 bases fit TRBD1. This CDR3 region has 14 residues. Looked up from germline, CDR1 is MNHNS and CDR2 is SASEGT. V shed 5 bases, J shed 13 bases, and the junction held 11 bases outside the gene matches. The CDR3 is CASSLQGQRSPLHF. CDR3 coding DNA: TGTGCCAGCAGTTTACAGGGGCAGCGCTCGCCCCTCCACTTT.

The chain joins TRBV15 to TRBJ2-2, with D unclear. CDR1 and CDR2 from the germline V gene are LNHNV and YYDKDF (reference sequence). V gave up 0 bases and J gave up 5 bases, with 4 bases separating them. The CDR3 covers 13 residues. CDR3 coding DNA: TGTGCCACCAGCAGAGACAATACCGGGGAGCTGTTTTTT. Protein: CATSRDNTGELFF.

This clone was recorded a few times. The V and J genes are TRBV20-1 and TRBJ2-5; the D is unclear. In germline, CDR1 is DFQATT, CDR2 SNEGSKA (reference sequence). This CDR3 is built from 11 residues. V dropped 1 base and J dropped 10 bases, with 10 bases sitting between them. As DNA, the CDR3 is TGCAGTGCTAGAGTCCCCCCTATCCAGTACTTC. Translated: CSARVPPIQYF.

The chain employs TRBV27 and TRBJ2-5; 11 bases agree with TRBD2. The CDR3 length is 13 residues. J was trimmed by 11 bases and V by 6 bases; bases with no gene match: 8. Per the germline V gene, CDR1 is MNHEY and CDR2 is SMNVEV (reference sequence). CDR3 loop: CASSSSGLAEQYF. DNA for the CDR3: TGTGCCAGCAGCTCTTCGGGACTAGCGGAGCAGTACTTC.

In this sample, this clone turned up a few times. The chain joins TRBV7-9 to TRBJ1-1; perhaps TRBD1 as D (5 bases). Germline values: CDR1 SEHNR, CDR2 FQNEAQ (reference sequence). CDR3 length: 13 amino acids. Between the trimmed V and J ends, which lost 1 base and 6 bases, there was a span of 9 bases. Written as DNA, the CDR3 is TGTGCCAGCAGCTTAGGGGCAGGGTCTGAAGCTTTCTTT. This sequence encodes CASSLGAGSEAFF.

The gene calls are TRBV7-9 and TRBJ1-1; tentatively, D is TRBD1 (5 bases). V was pared by 11 bases and J by 3 bases, with 13 bases between. This CDR3 region has 12 residues. CDR1 is SEHNR and CDR2 is FQNEAQ in the germline V gene (reference sequence). CDR3 in DNA: TGTGCCTCCCGGGCAGGGTACACTGAAGCTTTCTTT. This translates into CASRAGYTEAFF. Variable domain in full (rest from reference TRBV7-9 and TRBJ1-1): DTGVSQNPRHKITKRGQNVTFRCDPISEHNRLYWYRQTLGQGPEFLTYFQNEAQLEKSRLLSDRFSAERPKGSFSTLEIQRTEQGDSAMYLCASRAGYTEAFFGQGTRLTVV.

This rearrangement joins TRBV19 to TRBJ2-2; D may be TRBD2 (6 bases). The V end was cut by 5 bases, the J end by 3 bases, with 16 bases between. Germline loops: CDR1 LNHDA, CDR2 SQIVND (reference sequence). The CDR3 is made up of 16 amino acids. CDR3 sequence reads: CASSPSGSRDTGELFF. CDR3 DNA: TGTGCCAGTAGTCCTTCCGGGAGTAGAGACACCGGGGAGCTGTTTTTT.

This chain uses TRBV6-1 with TRBJ2-1, with D possibly being TRBD2 (7 bases). The CDR3 has 14 residues. Germline CDR1 is MNHNS and CDR2 is SASEGT. Trimming stripped 6 bases from V and 3 bases from J, with 12 bases between. The CDR3 DNA sequence: TGTGCCAGCAGGGGGGCGGGAGTCTACAATGAGCAGTTCTTC. This codes for CASRGAGVYNEQFF.

The chain combines TRBV10-1 with TRBJ1-3; TRBD1 matches 9 bases. Germline lookup yields CDR1 WNHNN and CDR2 SYGVQD (reference sequence). The junction had 17 bases not matched to a gene; V was cut back by 9 bases and J by 5 bases. The CDR3 length is 17 residues. The CDR3: CARPGQGRVGQRNTIYF. CDR3 coding DNA: TGCGCCAGGCCGGGACAGGGAAGAGTTGGACAGAGAAACACCATATATTTT.

The CDR3: CASARGGAPSEKQYF. The CDR3 DNA sequence: TGTGCCAGCGCCCGGGGGGGGGCGCCGTCAGAAAAGCAGTACTTC. V and J are TRBV6-5 and TRBJ2-7; 8 bases match TRBD2. CDR1 and CDR2 from the germline V gene are MNHEY and SVGAGI. The CDR3 loop spans 15 amino acids. Trimming took 8 bases from V and 8 from J; bases not matched to a gene: 17.

In DNA form, the CDR3 reads TGCGCCAGCAGTGAGTCCGGTATATTTGGCAATGAGCAGTTCTTC. This translates into CASSESGIFGNEQFF. The chain combines TRBV10-1 with TRBJ2-1; D is unresolved. Between the trimmed V and J ends, which lost 0 bases and 6 bases, there was a span of 12 bases. This CDR3 comprises 15 residues. The germline V gene has CDR1 WNHNN and CDR2 SYGVQD (reference sequence).

The chain employs TRBV21-1 and TRBJ2-3; the DNA was not used to check the table's D call, TRBD2. TRBV21-1 is deemed a pseudogene. The CDR3 loop spans 18 amino acids. The CDR3 DNA reads TGTGCCAGCAGCAAAGATTCCTCGGGTCCGGGGGGCACAGATACGCAGTATTTT. It encodes CASSKDSSGPGGTDTQYF.

V usage is TRBV19 and J usage is TRBJ1-1; D uncertain. Trimming removed 7 bases from V and 1 base from J, with 7 bases in between. This CDR3 is 12 amino acids long. Germline values: CDR1 LNHDA, CDR2 SQIVND (reference sequence). The CDR3 reads CASNEGNTEAFF. In DNA form, the CDR3 reads TGTGCCAGTAACGAGGGGAACACTGAAGCTTTCTTT.

The V and J genes are TRBV7-2 and TRBJ2-5; 16 nucleotides agree with TRBD2. Germline V CDR1 and CDR2: SGHTA, FQGNSA. V lost 5 bases and J lost 4; bases outside the gene matches: 13. The length of the CDR3 is 19 residues. The DNA for the CDR3 is TGTGCCAGCAGCGCGGGACTAGCGGGGGGGGGATCGTTGGGAGAGACCCAGTACTTC. It specifies CASSAGLAGGGSLGETQYF. Together with reference TRBV7-2 and TRBJ2-5, the CDR3 gives the full variable domain: GAGVSQSPSNKVTEKGKDVELRCDPISGHTALYWYRQSLGQGLEFLIYFQGNSAPDKSGLPSDRFSAERTGGSVSTLTIQRTQQEDSAVYLCASSAGLAGGGSLGETQYFGPGTRLLVL.

V gene TRBV19 combines with J gene TRBJ1-1; 7 bases line up with TRBD1. The CDR3 consists of 14 residues. V lost 7 bases to trimming and J lost 1 base; unmatched junction nucleotides: 6. In germline, CDR1 is LNHDA, CDR2 SQIVND (reference sequence). The CDR3 DNA follows: TGTGCCAGTATCCCTGACAGGGCGAACACTGAAGCTTTCTTT. It translates to CASIPDRANTEAFF.

The sample holds one count of this clone. Germline and junction disagree at one end, which may indicate a read error. The chain joins TRBV5-6 to TRBJ2-6, with a possible D match to TRBD1 (5 bases). Germline V CDR1 and CDR2: SGHDT, YYEEEE. There are 17 residues in the CDR3. CDR3 loop: CASLGLRYPSGANGLTF. CDR3 nucleotide sequence: TGTGCCAGCCTGGGATTACGTTACCCCTCTGGGGCCAACGGCCTGACTTTC.

The table lists this clone with a count of one. The chain joins TRBV11-2 to TRBJ2-2; the D gene is possibly TRBD2 (5 bases). Germline values: CDR1 SGHAT, CDR2 FQNNGV. V lost 5 bases to trimming and J lost 6 bases, with 13 bases between them. The CDR3 sequence is 14 residues long. CDR3 loop: CASSAQNSAGELFF. In nucleotides, the CDR3 is TGTGCCAGCAGCGCTCAAAATAGCGCCGGGGAGCTGTTTTTT.

The J gene is TRBJ1-4, the V gene TRBV4-3, with 12 bases matching TRBD1. Germline assignment: CDR1 LGHNA and CDR2 YSLEER. The V and J ends lost 0 bases and 10 bases, in that order; junction bases with no gene match: 6. The CDR3 is 16 residues long. The CDR3 here is CASSQEGQGANAKLFF. The CDR3 region has the DNA TGCGCCAGCAGCCAAGAGGGACAGGGGGCGAACGCAAAACTGTTTTTT.

The genes are TRBV27 and TRBJ2-3, with 7 nucleotides matching TRBD2. Trimming at V came to 1 base and at J to 7 bases, leaving 5 bases not matched to a gene. CDR1 MNHEY and CDR2 SMNVEV come from the germline V gene (reference sequence). The CDR3 sequence is 14 residues long. Here the CDR3 DNA reads TGTGCCAGCAGTTTATTTGCGGGGGAGTATACGCAGTATTTT. It specifies CASSLFAGEYTQYF.